Listed here are 13 T cell receptor beta chains from one sample, sequenced in a study of tumor and adjacent non-tumor tissue in lung cancer. Three rounds of nested PCR, following a modified ARM-PCR protocol, produced the TCRbeta library. MiXCR, run by TCRdb on the multiplex PCR reads, gives a single entry per CDR3 protein. This sample yields tens of thousands of distinct CDR3 sequences, of which 70% to 90% are seen a single time; less than 60% belongs to the top ten. No cell sorting was done before RNA was extracted from the tissue. This non-tumor lung sample came from over 3 cm beyond the tumor edge. The sample taken for sequencing was distant non-tumor lung tissue. The receptors come from a man in his sixties with non-small cell lung cancer.

The CDR3 protein is CANILRTSTHEQFF. The DNA of the CDR3 is TGTGCCAACATCTTAAGGACTAGCACCCATGAGCAGTTCTTC. The chain joins TRBV7-8 to TRBJ2-1, with 8 bases aligning to TRBD2. Germline V CDR1 and CDR2: SGHVS, FQNEAQ. The CDR3 runs 14 residues. V shed 10 bases and J 8 bases; nucleotides not matched to a gene: 13. The full variable domain, with the rest looked up from reference TRBV7-8 and TRBJ2-1, is GAGVSQSPRYKVAKRGQDVALRCDPISGHVSLFWYQQALGQGPEFLTYFQNEAQLDKSGLPSDRFFAERPEGSVSTLKIQRTQQEDSAVYLCANILRTSTHEQFFGPGTRLTVL.

This clonotype was counted a few times. This rearrangement joins TRBV5-1 to TRBJ2-2, with 8 bases fitting TRBD1. The J segment lost 0 bases and the V segment lost 7 bases, leaving 2 bases of the junction unmatched. Germline CDR1 reads SGHRS; CDR2 reads YFSETQ. This CDR3 comprises 14 residues. DNA for the CDR3: TGCGCCAGCTCGACAGGGGCGAACACCGGGGAGCTGTTTTTT. It is translated as CASSTGANTGELFF.

As to this clonotype: Since no conserved phenylalanine or tryptophan closes the CDR3, a read error is the likely cause. The chain employs TRBV11-3 and TRBJ1-6; a possible D gene is TRBD1 (5 bases). This CDR3 spans 13 amino acids. Per the germline V gene, CDR1 is SGHNT and CDR2 is YENEEA. The CDR3 here is CASSFEGNSPLHL. The CDR3 coding sequence is TGTGCCAGCAGCTTTGAGGGGAATTCACCTCTCCACCTT.

Of note for this clonotype: Being one base from a much bigger clone, this may be a read error. The genes are TRBV12-3 or TRBV12-4 and TRBJ2-5, with 8 bases lining up with TRBD1. Unmatched junction bases numbered 4, after V lost 6 bases and J lost 4 bases. The CDR3 consists of 13 residues. The CDR3 region is CASRQGVGETQYF. The CDR3 DNA reads TGTGCCAGCAGACAGGGGGTGGGAGAGACCCAGTACTTC.

As to this clonotype: The CDR3 carries no conserved terminal phenylalanine or tryptophan, so it likely arises from a read error. DNA for the CDR3: TGTAGTGCTAACCCGACTAGCGGGAGGGCTAATGAGCAGTTCTAC. This codes for CSANPTSGRANEQFY. This sequence joins TRBV20-1 and TRBJ2-1; 14 nucleotides agree with TRBD2. The CDR3 has 15 amino acids. From germline, CDR1 is DFQATT and CDR2 SNEGSKA (reference sequence).

As concerns this clonotype: The CDR3 does not close with the conserved phenylalanine or tryptophan, likely indicating a read error. V gene TRBV20-1 combines with J gene TRBJ2-1; the D gene is possibly TRBD2 (5 bases). This CDR3 has 15 residues. Per germline, CDR1 DFQATT and CDR2 SNEGSKA (reference sequence). The V end was cut by 0 bases, the J end by 3 bases, with 12 bases between. The CDR3 nucleotides read TGCAGTGCTAGAGATCGGCCTAGCATCTACAATGAGCAGTTCTCC. It codes for CSARDRPSIYNEQFS.

This clonotype appeared a single time. A read error may produce the germline difference seen at one junction end. This chain joins TRBV11-2 and TRBJ2-5, with 7 nucleotides matching TRBD1. Germline lookup yields CDR1 SGHAT and CDR2 FQNNGV. CDR3 length: 13 residues. DNA of the CDR3: TGTCCCAGCAGCTATACAGGGGAAGAGATCCGGTACTTC. Amino acid sequence: CPSSYTGEEIRYF.

Remarks on this clonotype: A junction end diverges from the germline sequence, so it may reflect a read error. The chain recombines TRBV5-4 with TRBJ2-3; 7 nucleotides match TRBD1. The CDR3 is made up of 14 amino acids. CDR1 is SGHNT, CDR2 YYREEE, per germline (reference sequence). CDR3 DNA: TGTGTCAGCGGAAGCAGGGGGTACATAGATACGCAGTATTTT. It specifies CVSGSRGYIDTQYF.

Points on this clonotype: Its ends do not fully match the called genes, so a read error is possible. The genes are TRBV6-1 and TRBJ1-2; TRBD1 might be the D (5 bases). The length of the CDR3 is 15 residues. Germline V CDR1 and CDR2: MNHNS, SASEGT. CDR3 loop: CTSSEWGGTSYGYTF. DNA for the CDR3: TGTACCAGCAGTGAATGGGGGGGGACCTCTTATGGCTACACATTC.

Concerning this clonotype itself: An end of the junction does not agree with germline; a read error may underlie this. V and J are TRBV12-3 or TRBV12-4 and TRBJ1-6, with D perhaps matching TRBD1 (5 bases). The CDR3 is made up of 14 amino acids. CDR3 coding DNA: TGTGTCAGCAGGACGGGGCCGCAGGATTCACCCCTCCACTTT. It yields the protein CVSRTGPQDSPLHF.

Turning to this clonotype: A much larger clone lies one base from this, so it may be a read error. The chain is built from TRBV20-1 and TRBJ2-5; 7 positions agree with TRBD1. CDR1 and CDR2 from the germline V gene are DFQATT and SNEGSKA (reference sequence). This CDR3 has 16 residues. As DNA, the CDR3 is TGCAATGCGAAAATCCCCCAGGGGGTAACCCAAGAGACCCAGTACTTC. It yields the protein CNAKIPQGVTQETQYF.

Worth noting for this clonotype: The conserved final phenylalanine or tryptophan is absent from the CDR3, which likely points to a read error. CDR3 nucleotide sequence: TGCAGCGTTGACCCGGGACACCGGGGGATCTACGAGCAGTACCTC. This translates into CSVDPGHRGIYEQYL. This chain connects TRBV29-1 to TRBJ2-7; either TRBD1 or TRBD2 may fit D (6 bases each). Germline values: CDR1 SQVTM, CDR2 ANQGSEA. The CDR3 consists of 15 residues. V was cut by 3 bases and J by 3 bases, with 18 bases left in between.

This chain links TRBV11-2 with TRBJ2-3; D may be TRBD2 (5 bases). This CDR3 region has 16 residues. Per the germline V gene, CDR1 is SGHAT and CDR2 is FQNNGV. The CDR3 DNA reads TGTTCCAACAGCCCCGCACAAATGCTAGCTCCGGATACGCAGTATTTT. Encoded protein: CSNSPAQMLAPDTQYF.